This entry features one T cell receptor beta chain sequence. Antigen specificity is unknown. The PCR used 60 Vbeta and 13 Jbeta primers. Sequenced by immunoSEQ multiplex PCR; TCRdb stores in-frame clones only, minus some. The sample has under 200,000 clones, around 86% seen once. These data belong to a study of cytomegalovirus exposure and HLA in healthy donors. Study-level points and caveats: Investigators reported 150 to 200 TCR beta chains as tied to cytomegalovirus. Some V segments, including TRBV6-2 and TRBV6-3, were excluded as indistinguishable. Researchers reported from a later analysis that most CMV-associated TCR beta chains appeared HLA-restricted. Most observed TCR sequences were rare, whereas some public TCRs were detected in many donors.

The CDR3 runs 16 residues. V lost 0 bases to trimming and J lost 5 bases; unmatched junction nucleotides: 9. Germline assignment: CDR1 MGHRA and CDR2 YSYEKL. The receptor was isolated from a girl under 10 years old in good health and CMV-seropositive. The chain combines TRBV4-1 with TRBJ2-7; 8 bases line up with TRBD2. Sequencing was performed on PBMCs. CDR3 residues: CASSQDPGGRSHEQYF. The CDR3 nucleotides read TGCGCCAGCAGCCAAGATCCCGGCGGGAGGTCCCACGAGCAGTACTTC.